These T cell receptor beta chains were read from a single sample in a study of CD8 T cells in Susac syndrome. TCRdb itself ran the immunoSEQ multiplex PCR reads through MiXCR, one entry per CDR3 protein. The sample records around 170,000 distinct CDR3 sequences, roughly 96% being singletons. Material for sequencing was CD8+ T cells from PBMCs. These receptors were taken from a human donor with multiple sclerosis. Both conserved end residues are part of each CDR3. The D gene is left open where the match is weak. Not all rows give a size; the values are once, few, many and, for expanded clones, a class.

d_call: TRBD1; cdr3_length: 14; j_call: TRBJ2-7; v_call: TRBV30; clone_size: NA; cdr3_aa: CAWSVGQGANEQYF; cdr3_nt: TGTGCCTGGAGTGTGGGCCAGGGGGCCAACGAGCAGTACTTC
d_call: NA; cdr3_length: 11; j_call: TRBJ2-1; v_call: TRBV7-3; clone_size: once; cdr3_aa: CASRPWREQFF; cdr3_nt: TGTGCCAGCAGGCCATGGCGTGAGCAGTTCTTC
d_call: NA; cdr3_length: 17; j_call: TRBJ2-3; v_call: TRBV5-6; clone_size: NA; cdr3_aa: CASSLDASPSFTDTQYF; cdr3_nt: TGTGCCAGCAGCTTGGATGCATCTCCATCTTTCACAGATACGCAGTATTTT
d_call: TRBD2; cdr3_length: 14; j_call: TRBJ2-3; v_call: TRBV5-1; clone_size: NA; cdr3_aa: CASSPGTTTDTQYF; cdr3_nt: TGCGCCAGCAGCCCCGGGACTACCACAGATACGCAGTATTTT
d_call: TRBD1; cdr3_length: 16; j_call: TRBJ2-7; v_call: TRBV28; clone_size: NA; cdr3_aa: CASTTGGFASNYEQYF; cdr3_nt: TGTGCCAGCACTACAGGGGGCTTCGCTAGTAACTACGAGCAGTACTTC
d_call: NA; cdr3_length: 14; j_call: TRBJ1-4; v_call: TRBV20-1; clone_size: NA; cdr3_aa: CSARVVGTNEKLFF; cdr3_nt: TGCAGTGCTAGAGTTGTGGGAACTAATGAAAAACTGTTTTTT
d_call: NA; cdr3_length: 14; j_call: TRBJ2-7; v_call: TRBV7-9; clone_size: NA; cdr3_aa: CASSFSYWADEQYF; cdr3_nt: TGTGCCAGCAGCTTCTCCTACTGGGCGGACGAGCAGTACTTC
d_call: NA; cdr3_length: 17; j_call: TRBJ1-5; v_call: TRBV12-3/TRBV12-4; clone_size: NA; cdr3_aa: CASSLVGPTTGNQPQHF; cdr3_nt: TGTGCCAGCAGTTTAGTGGGACCAACGACGGGCAATCAGCCCCAGCATTTT
d_call: NA; cdr3_length: 12; j_call: TRBJ2-1; v_call: TRBV15; clone_size: NA; cdr3_aa: CATSDTYNEQFF; cdr3_nt: TGTGCCACCAGTGATACTTACAATGAGCAGTTCTTC
d_call: NA; cdr3_length: 13; j_call: TRBJ2-7; v_call: TRBV20-1; clone_size: NA; cdr3_aa: CSARDSLSYEQYF; cdr3_nt: TGCAGTGCTAGAGATTCTCTCTCCTACGAGCAGTACTTC
d_call: TRBD1; cdr3_length: 15; j_call: TRBJ2-7; v_call: TRBV4-1; clone_size: NA; cdr3_aa: CASSQAPTGGYEQYF; cdr3_nt: TGCGCCAGCAGCCAAGCCCCGACAGGGGGCTACGAGCAGTACTTC
d_call: TRBD2; cdr3_length: 16; j_call: TRBJ2-1; v_call: TRBV29-1; clone_size: NA; cdr3_aa: CSVAGGGAYSYNEQFF; cdr3_nt: TGCAGCGTGGCGGGAGGAGGGGCCTACTCCTACAATGAGCAGTTCTTC
d_call: NA; cdr3_length: 12; j_call: TRBJ1-1; v_call: TRBV11-1; clone_size: few; cdr3_aa: CASSYSQGKAFF; cdr3_nt: TGTGCCAGCAGCTACAGCCAGGGAAAAGCTTTCTTT
d_call: NA; cdr3_length: 13; j_call: TRBJ2-1; v_call: TRBV9; clone_size: NA; cdr3_aa: CASSALAYNEQFF; cdr3_nt: TGTGCCAGCAGCGCGTTAGCTTACAATGAGCAGTTCTTC
d_call: NA; cdr3_length: 17; j_call: TRBJ1-2; v_call: TRBV5-6; clone_size: NA; cdr3_aa: CASSPRRVTAEYDGYTF; cdr3_nt: TGTGCCAGCAGCCCGCGGCGTGTAACGGCAGAATATGATGGCTACACCTTC
d_call: NA; cdr3_length: 11; j_call: TRBJ1-1; v_call: TRBV29-1; clone_size: NA; cdr3_aa: CSVTGKPEAFF; cdr3_nt: TGCAGCGTTACAGGGAAACCTGAAGCTTTCTTT
d_call: TRBD1; cdr3_length: 16; j_call: TRBJ2-7; v_call: TRBV15; clone_size: NA; cdr3_aa: CATSRGAGTATYEQYF; cdr3_nt: TGTGCCACCAGCAGGGGAGCCGGGACAGCCACCTACGAGCAGTACTTC
d_call: NA; cdr3_length: 14; j_call: TRBJ1-2; v_call: TRBV6-6; clone_size: NA; cdr3_aa: CASRGGLRFGGYTF; cdr3_nt: TGTGCCAGCCGTGGAGGGCTACGTTTCGGTGGCTACACCTTC
d_call: NA; cdr3_length: 14; j_call: TRBJ2-7; v_call: TRBV29-1; clone_size: NA; cdr3_aa: CSVLGVLGTYEQYF; cdr3_nt: TGCAGCGTCCTCGGGGTTTTGGGAACCTACGAGCAGTACTTC
d_call: NA; cdr3_length: 14; j_call: TRBJ2-7; v_call: TRBV3-1; clone_size: NA; cdr3_aa: CASSRNMGRGEQYF; cdr3_nt: TGTGCCAGCAGCCGCAATATGGGGAGGGGGGAGCAGTACTTC
d_call: NA; cdr3_length: 15; j_call: TRBJ1-1; v_call: TRBV19; clone_size: NA; cdr3_aa: CASSIGPGAFTEAFF; cdr3_nt: TGTGCCAGTAGTATCGGGCCGGGGGCGTTCACTGAAGCTTTCTTT
d_call: TRBD1; cdr3_length: 15; j_call: TRBJ2-3; v_call: TRBV9; clone_size: NA; cdr3_aa: CASSATGRSTDTQYF; cdr3_nt: TGTGCCAGCAGCGCGACAGGGCGTAGCACAGATACGCAGTATTTT
d_call: NA; cdr3_length: 17; j_call: TRBJ2-3; v_call: TRBV27; clone_size: NA; cdr3_aa: CASTSLPLAMITDTQYF; cdr3_nt: TGTGCCAGCACATCCCTCCCGCTAGCAATGATCACAGATACGCAGTATTTT
d_call: NA; cdr3_length: 14; j_call: TRBJ2-1; v_call: TRBV6-5; clone_size: NA; cdr3_aa: CASSYSVGVNEQFF; cdr3_nt: TGTGCCAGCAGTTACTCGGTTGGGGTCAATGAGCAGTTCTTC
d_call: TRBD2; cdr3_length: 15; j_call: TRBJ2-1; v_call: TRBV5-1; clone_size: NA; cdr3_aa: CASSLLAGGIHEQFF; cdr3_nt: TGCGCCAGCAGCTTACTAGCGGGAGGGATCCATGAGCAGTTCTTC
d_call: NA; cdr3_length: 12; j_call: TRBJ2-1; v_call: TRBV6-6; clone_size: NA; cdr3_aa: CASSYSPQGQFF; cdr3_nt: TGTGCCAGCAGTTACTCGCCCCAGGGGCAGTTCTTC
d_call: NA; cdr3_length: 13; j_call: TRBJ2-1; v_call: TRBV29-1; clone_size: NA; cdr3_aa: CSVRSGSYNEQFF; cdr3_nt: TGCAGCGTGAGAAGCGGGTCCTACAATGAGCAGTTCTTC
d_call: TRBD1; cdr3_length: 13; j_call: TRBJ1-5; v_call: TRBV27; clone_size: NA; cdr3_aa: CASSLDRARRKHF; cdr3_nt: TGTGCCAGCAGTCTGGACAGGGCTCGTCGAAAGCATTTT
d_call: NA; cdr3_length: 14; j_call: TRBJ2-5; v_call: TRBV27; clone_size: NA; cdr3_aa: CASSLNGSQETQYF; cdr3_nt: TGTGCCAGCAGTTTAAACGGGAGCCAAGAGACCCAGTACTTC
d_call: NA; cdr3_length: 15; j_call: TRBJ2-1; v_call: TRBV20-1; clone_size: NA; cdr3_aa: CSARGQGFGDNEQFF; cdr3_nt: TGCAGTGCTAGGGGTCAGGGATTCGGGGACAATGAGCAGTTCTTC
d_call: NA; cdr3_length: 16; j_call: TRBJ1-2; v_call: TRBV18; clone_size: once; cdr3_aa: CASSPERVLQFYGYTF; cdr3_nt: TGTGCCAGCTCACCAGAACGGGTGTTACAGTTCTATGGCTACACCTTC
d_call: NA; cdr3_length: 17; j_call: TRBJ2-4; v_call: TRBV7-8; clone_size: NA; cdr3_aa: CASSANHRSLAKNIQYF; cdr3_nt: TGTGCCAGCAGCGCAAATCACAGGTCGCTAGCCAAAAACATTCAGTACTTC
d_call: TRBD1; cdr3_length: 15; j_call: TRBJ1-1; v_call: TRBV27; clone_size: NA; cdr3_aa: CASSGRDSGNTEAFF; cdr3_nt: TGTGCCAGCAGTGGCCGGGACAGCGGCAACACTGAAGCTTTCTTT
d_call: TRBD1; cdr3_length: 16; j_call: TRBJ2-5; v_call: TRBV27; clone_size: NA; cdr3_aa: CASSRRQGLVQETQYF; cdr3_nt: TGTGCCAGCAGTAGGAGACAGGGGTTGGTCCAAGAGACCCAGTACTTC
d_call: NA; cdr3_length: 16; j_call: TRBJ2-1; v_call: TRBV9; clone_size: once; cdr3_aa: CASSVDRGYSYNEQFF; cdr3_nt: TGTGCCAGCAGCGTAGACCGGGGCTACTCCTACAATGAGCAGTTCTTC
d_call: TRBD2; cdr3_length: 15; j_call: TRBJ2-3; v_call: TRBV7-9; clone_size: once; cdr3_aa: CASSFRGGGTDTQYF; cdr3_nt: TGTGCCAGCAGCTTTCGCGGGGGAGGCACAGATACGCAGTATTTT
d_call: NA; cdr3_length: 19; j_call: TRBJ2-1; v_call: TRBV20-1; clone_size: NA; cdr3_aa: CSARDVFRGKGSSYNEQFF; cdr3_nt: TGCAGTGCTAGAGATGTTTTTCGAGGAAAGGGATCCTCCTACAATGAGCAGTTCTTC